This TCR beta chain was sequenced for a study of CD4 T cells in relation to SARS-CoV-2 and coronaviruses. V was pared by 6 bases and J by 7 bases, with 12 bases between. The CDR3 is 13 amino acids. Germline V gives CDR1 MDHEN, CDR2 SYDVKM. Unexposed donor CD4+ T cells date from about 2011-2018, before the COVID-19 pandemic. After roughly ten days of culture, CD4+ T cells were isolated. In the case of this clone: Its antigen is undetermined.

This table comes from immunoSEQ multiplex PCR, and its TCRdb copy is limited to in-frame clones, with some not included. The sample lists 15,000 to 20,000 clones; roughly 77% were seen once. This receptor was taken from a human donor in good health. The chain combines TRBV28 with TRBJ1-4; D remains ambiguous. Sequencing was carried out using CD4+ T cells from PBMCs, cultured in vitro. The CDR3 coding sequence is TGTGCCAGCAGAACGGGAGGGATTGAAAAACTGTTTTTT. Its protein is CASRTGGIEKLFF.